This TCR beta chain was obtained from a study of OX40 agonist ivuxolimab in advanced cancers. About the study: Patients in the trial were receiving intravenous ivuxolimab every 2 weeks, at doses of 0.01 to 10 mg/kg.

V was clipped by 0 bases and J by 4 bases; unmatched bases: 2. In germline, CDR1 is LNHDA, CDR2 SQIVND (reference sequence). This CDR3 spans 15 amino acids. TCRdb keeps only in-frame clones here, not all; method: immunoSEQ multiplex PCR. The sample has about 25,000 clones, roughly 80% seen once. The V and J genes are TRBV19 and TRBJ2-7; TRBD2 aligns across 11 bases. This sequence was found in an adult with an advanced solid tumor such as melanoma, head and neck, liver or kidney cancer. The sequencing here drew on CD4+ or CD8+ T cells sorted from blood, taken in a trial of the OX40 agonist ivuxolimab. The CDR3 here is CASSIELAGGYEQYF. Written as DNA, the CDR3 is TGTGCCAGTAGTATAGAGCTAGCGGGGGGATACGAGCAGTACTTC.